This TCR beta chain was sequenced in a study of blood T cell repertoires in COVID-19. Study in general: The origin of the acute and convalescent COVID-19 samples was the United States, Italy and Spain. From T cells, B-cell-depleted T cells, or PBMCs came the material, which was cDNA or gDNA.

The assay was immunoSEQ multiplex PCR, and TCRdb's table has in-frame clones only and misses some. This table has 150,000 to 200,000 clones, around 94% appearing once. V lost 6 bases and J lost 2; bases outside the gene matches: 10. The CDR3 has 15 residues. Germline values: CDR1 LGHNA, CDR2 YNFKEQ. The chain joins TRBV4-2 to TRBJ2-7, with TRBD2 matching 7 bases. Sequencing was carried out using peripheral blood. This TCR derives from a man aged 30 to 39 with COVID-19, enrolled during active disease. The DNA for the CDR3 is TGTGCCAGCAGTATGGGGGGGTACTTACCCTACGAGCAGTACTTC. This translates into CASSMGGYLPYEQYF.